Below are 12 T cell receptor beta chains sequenced from a single sample in a study of technical replicates of blood from a few donors. The assay was immunoSEQ multiplex PCR, and TCRdb's table has in-frame clones only and misses some. Of tens of thousands of clones listed, roughly 91% are singletons. Sample: PBMCs. All receptors derive from a human donor in good health. Some clones in this sample may be carry-over from other donors' samples.

The V gene is TRBV2, the J gene TRBJ1-1; D is ambiguous. The germline V and J ends were trimmed by 6 bases and 2 bases, with 16 bases remaining between them. CDR1 and CDR2 from the germline V gene are SNHLY and FYNNEI. This CDR3 contains 15 residues. The CDR3 spells CASRETAHGNTEAFF. DNA of the CDR3: TGTGCCAGCAGGGAGACGGCCCACGGAAACACTGAAGCTTTCTTT.

The CDR3 nucleotides are TGCGCCAGCAGCCAGGGTTTGACAGGGGAGAACACCGGGGAGCTGTTTTTT. This gives the protein CASSQGLTGENTGELFF. This chain joins TRBV5-1 and TRBJ2-2, with 8 positions matching TRBD1. The CDR3 is 17 amino acids. J was trimmed by 1 base and V by 4 bases; bases with no gene match: 9. CDR1 SGHRS and CDR2 YFSETQ come from the germline V gene.

In its sample, this clone was seen once. V gene TRBV21-1 combines with J gene TRBJ2-1; the listed D gene, TRBD2, was not tested against the DNA. TRBV21-1 is described as a pseudogene. This CDR3 contains 15 residues. The CDR3 reads CASSGGDPLGNEQFF. DNA for the CDR3: TGTGCCAGCAGCGGGGGGGACCCGCTCGGCAATGAGCAGTTCTTC.

The chain has TRBV5-1 and TRBJ2-3; TRBD2 matches at 9 bases. The V and J ends lost 4 bases and 3 bases, in that order; junction bases with no gene match: 6. The germline V gene has CDR1 SGHRS and CDR2 YFSETQ. The CDR3 totals 15 residues. In DNA form, the CDR3 reads TGCGCCAGCAGCCTTAGCGGGGGCGGGACAGATACGCAGTATTTT. Translation: CASSLSGGGTDTQYF.

This clone was recorded once. The chain has TRBV29-1 and TRBJ2-1; 7 bases are a match to TRBD2. Germline V CDR1 and CDR2: SQVTM, ANQGSEA. The V and J ends lost 1 base and 6 bases, in that order; junction bases with no gene match: 9. The CDR3 consists of 15 residues. The CDR3 loop reads CSVEGLREFSNEQFF. The CDR3 region has the DNA TGCAGCGTTGAAGGCTTGCGGGAGTTTTCCAATGAGCAGTTCTTC.

This clone ranks as medium-sized. This chain connects TRBV5-6 to TRBJ2-7, with 15 bases aligning to TRBD2. Trimming cost V 4 bases and J 3 bases; bases outside gene matches: 2. The CDR3 spans 15 residues. The germline V gene encodes CDR1 SGHDT and CDR2 YYEEEE. CDR3 nucleotide sequence: TGTGCCAGCAGCGGGGGACTAGCGGGGGGCTACGAGCAGTACTTC. Residues: CASSGGLAGGYEQYF. The full variable domain, completed using reference TRBV5-6 and TRBJ2-7, is DAGVTQSPTHLIKTRGQQVTLRCSPKSGHDTVSWYQQALGQGPQFIFQYYEEEERQRGNFPDRFSGHQFPNYSSELNVNALLLGDSALYLCASSGGLAGGYEQYFGPGTRLTVT.

The chain is built from TRBV7-9 and TRBJ1-3; TRBD1 matches at 7 bases. Germline lookup yields CDR1 SEHNR and CDR2 FQNEAQ (reference sequence). The CDR3 is 15 amino acids. J was trimmed by 4 bases and V by 2 bases; bases with no gene match: 5. Written as DNA, the CDR3 is TGTGCCAGCAGCTTATACAGGGGAGTCGGAAACACCATATATTTT. Translation: CASSLYRGVGNTIYF.

The genes are TRBV19 and TRBJ2-1; D is possibly TRBD2 (6 bases). Germline V gene lookup returns CDR1 LNHDA and CDR2 SQIVND (reference sequence). This CDR3 is 15 amino acids long. Trimming cost V 5 bases and J 4 bases, with 15 bases left between them. CDR3 residues: CASSHGGSGYNEQFF. Written as DNA, the CDR3 is TGTGCCAGTAGTCATGGCGGTAGCGGTTACAATGAGCAGTTCTTC.

The genes are TRBV2 and TRBJ2-1, with 9 positions matching TRBD2. Losses at the gene ends were 10 bases for V and 5 bases for J; bases not matched to a gene: 9. Germline V gives CDR1 SNHLY, CDR2 FYNNEI. The CDR3 consists of 14 residues. CDR3 sequence: CATLPLAGHNEQFF. For the CDR3, the DNA is TGTGCCACCCTCCCGCTAGCGGGGCACAATGAGCAGTTCTTC. The full variable domain, rest sourced from reference TRBV2 and TRBJ2-1, is EPEVTQTPSHQVTQMGQEVILRCVPISNHLYFYWYRQILGQKVEFLVSFYNNEISEKSEIFDDQFSVERPDGSNFTLKIRSTKLEDSAMYFCATLPLAGHNEQFFGPGTRLTVL.

The chain joins TRBV6-1 to TRBJ2-7; maybe TRBD1 (5 bases). The V gene lost 9 bases and the J gene lost 0 bases, with 12 bases spanning the gap. Germline assignment: CDR1 MNHNS and CDR2 SASEGT. The CDR3 spans 13 residues. CDR3 nucleotide sequence: TGTGCCAGTCCAGACAGATACTCCTACGAGCAGTACTTC. This encodes CASPDRYSYEQYF.

The V call is TRBV6-1, the J call TRBJ2-1, with 7 bases lining up with TRBD1. CDR1 and CDR2 (germline): MNHNS, SASEGT. This CDR3 spans 14 amino acids. V was clipped by 7 bases and J by 2 bases; unmatched bases: 5. The DNA for the CDR3 is TGTGCCAGCAATCCCGGGACAGCCTACAATGAGCAGTTCTTC. Its translation: CASNPGTAYNEQFF.

The genes are TRBV7-2 and TRBJ2-1; D remains unclear. This CDR3 spans 14 amino acids. With 1 base removed from V and 0 bases from J, the gap between germline ends came to 4 bases. Looked up from germline, CDR1 is SGHTA and CDR2 is FQGNSA. CDR3 nucleotide sequence: TGTGCCAGCAGCTTAGACAGCTCCTACAATGAGCAGTTCTTC. It is translated as CASSLDSSYNEQFF.